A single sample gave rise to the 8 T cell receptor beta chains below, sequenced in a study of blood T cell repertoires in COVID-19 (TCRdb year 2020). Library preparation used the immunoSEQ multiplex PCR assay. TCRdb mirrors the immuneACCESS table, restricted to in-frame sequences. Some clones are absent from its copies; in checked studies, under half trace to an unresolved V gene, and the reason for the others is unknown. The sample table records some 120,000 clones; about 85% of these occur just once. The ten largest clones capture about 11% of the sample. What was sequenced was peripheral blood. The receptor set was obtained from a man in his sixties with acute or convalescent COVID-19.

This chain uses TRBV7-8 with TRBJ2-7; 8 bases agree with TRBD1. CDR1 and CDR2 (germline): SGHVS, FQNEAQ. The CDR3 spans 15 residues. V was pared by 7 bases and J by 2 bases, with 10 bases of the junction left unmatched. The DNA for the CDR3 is TGTGCCAGCACCTTCCGGACAGGGAACCCCTACGAGCAGTACTTC. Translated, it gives CASTFRTGNPYEQYF.

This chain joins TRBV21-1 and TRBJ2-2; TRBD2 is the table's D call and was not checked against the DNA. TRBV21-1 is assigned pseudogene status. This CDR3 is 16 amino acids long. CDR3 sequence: CASSKLGGRRVGELFF. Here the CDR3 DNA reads TGTGCCAGCAGCAAACTTGGCGGGAGGCGGGTCGGGGAGCTGTTTTTT.

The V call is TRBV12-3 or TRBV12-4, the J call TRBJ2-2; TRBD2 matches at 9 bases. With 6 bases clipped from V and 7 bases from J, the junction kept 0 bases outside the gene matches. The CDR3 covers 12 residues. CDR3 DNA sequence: TGTGCCAGCAGACTAGCGGGCGGGGAGCTGTTTTTT. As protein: CASRLAGGELFF.

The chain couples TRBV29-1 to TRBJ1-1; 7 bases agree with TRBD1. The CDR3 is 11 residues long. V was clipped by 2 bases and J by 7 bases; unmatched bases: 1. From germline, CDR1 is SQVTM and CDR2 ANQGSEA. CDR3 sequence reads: CSVEQGGEAFF. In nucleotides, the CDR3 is TGCAGCGTTGAACAGGGGGGTGAAGCTTTCTTT.

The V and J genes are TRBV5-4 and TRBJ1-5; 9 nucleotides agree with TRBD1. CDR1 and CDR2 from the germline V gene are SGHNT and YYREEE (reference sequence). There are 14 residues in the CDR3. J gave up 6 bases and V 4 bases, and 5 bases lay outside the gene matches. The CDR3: CASSPDRGSQPQHF. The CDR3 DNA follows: TGTGCCAGCAGCCCGGACAGGGGAAGTCAGCCCCAGCATTTT.

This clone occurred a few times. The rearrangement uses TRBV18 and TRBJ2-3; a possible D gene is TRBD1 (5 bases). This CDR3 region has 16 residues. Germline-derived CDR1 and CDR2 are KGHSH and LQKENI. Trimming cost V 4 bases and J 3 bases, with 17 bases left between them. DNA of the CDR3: TGTGCCAGCTCACTTCGACAGACTGTAGTAACAGATACGCAGTATTTT. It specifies CASSLRQTVVTDTQYF.

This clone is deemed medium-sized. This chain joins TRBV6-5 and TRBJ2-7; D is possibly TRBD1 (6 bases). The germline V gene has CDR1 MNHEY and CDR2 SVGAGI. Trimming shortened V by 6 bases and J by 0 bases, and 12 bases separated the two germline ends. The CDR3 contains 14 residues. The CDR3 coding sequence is TGTGCCAGCAGACACGAGGACAGCTCCTACGAGCAGTACTTC. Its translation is CASRHEDSSYEQYF.

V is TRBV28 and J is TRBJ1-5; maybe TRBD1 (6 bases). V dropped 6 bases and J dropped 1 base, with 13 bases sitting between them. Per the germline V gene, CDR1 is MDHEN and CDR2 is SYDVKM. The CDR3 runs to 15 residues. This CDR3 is CASRRLGTSNQPQHF. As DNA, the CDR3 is TGTGCCAGCAGACGGTTAGGGACAAGCAATCAGCCCCAGCATTTT.